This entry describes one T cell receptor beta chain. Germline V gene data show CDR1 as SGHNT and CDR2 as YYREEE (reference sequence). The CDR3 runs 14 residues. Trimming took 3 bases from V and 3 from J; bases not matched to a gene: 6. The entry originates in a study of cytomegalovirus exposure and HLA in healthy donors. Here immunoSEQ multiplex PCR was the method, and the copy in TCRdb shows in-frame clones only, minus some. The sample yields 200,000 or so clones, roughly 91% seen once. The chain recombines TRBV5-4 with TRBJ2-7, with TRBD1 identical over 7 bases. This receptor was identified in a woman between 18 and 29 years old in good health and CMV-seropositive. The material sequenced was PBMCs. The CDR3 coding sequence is TGTGCCAGCAGCTCTTCCGGGACAGACTACGAGCAGTACTTC. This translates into CASSSSGTDYEQYF.